This is a list of T cell receptor beta chains from one sample in a study of OX40 agonist ivuxolimab in advanced cancers. Only in-frame clones appear in the TCRdb table, and some are missing; sequencing was by immunoSEQ multiplex PCR. The data contain fewer than 85,000 clones, around four fifths of them singletons. The specimen was CD4+ or CD8+ T cells sorted from blood, collected in a trial of the OX40 agonist ivuxolimab. Receptors were obtained from an adult with an advanced solid tumor such as melanoma, head and neck, liver or kidney cancer. Each CDR3 is given with its conserved first and last residue. A D gene is named only where the DNA matches it firmly. Rows give clone size only sometimes, using once, few, many, or a class for an expanded clone.

v_call: TRBV7-8; j_call: TRBJ2-5; d_call: -; clone_size: few; cdr3_length: 14; cdr3_aa: CASSLEEYQETQYF; cdr3_nt: TGTGCCAGCAGCTTAGAGGAGTACCAAGAGACCCAGTACTTC
v_call: TRBV6-5; j_call: TRBJ2-5; d_call: TRBD2; clone_size: once; cdr3_length: 16; cdr3_aa: CASSYTQLAGGQTQYF; cdr3_nt: TGTGCCAGCAGTTACACCCAGCTAGCGGGGGGACAGACCCAGTACTTC
v_call: TRBV18; j_call: TRBJ1-2; d_call: -; clone_size: -; cdr3_length: 14; cdr3_aa: CASSPSETPYGYTF; cdr3_nt: TGTGCCAGCTCACCATCGGAGACTCCCTATGGCTACACCTTC
v_call: TRBV6-1; j_call: TRBJ2-5; d_call: -; clone_size: -; cdr3_length: 13; cdr3_aa: CASSEALVGTQYF; cdr3_nt: TGTGCCAGCAGTGAAGCCCTAGTCGGGACCCAGTACTTC
v_call: TRBV5-1; j_call: TRBJ1-4; d_call: -; clone_size: few; cdr3_length: 15; cdr3_aa: CASSLGWTDNEKLFF; cdr3_nt: TGCGCCAGCAGCTTGGGATGGACAGATAATGAAAAACTGTTTTTT
v_call: TRBV15; j_call: TRBJ1-5; d_call: TRBD1; clone_size: -; cdr3_length: 16; cdr3_aa: CATSRVRDRSNQPQHF; cdr3_nt: TGTGCCACCAGCAGAGTACGGGACAGGAGCAATCAGCCCCAGCATTTT
v_call: TRBV5-4; j_call: TRBJ2-7; d_call: TRBD1; clone_size: -; cdr3_length: 14; cdr3_aa: CASSLALGQGSEYF; cdr3_nt: TGTGCCAGCAGCCTAGCCCTGGGACAGGGAAGTGAGTACTTC
v_call: TRBV5-6; j_call: TRBJ2-3; d_call: TRBD1; clone_size: -; cdr3_length: 14; cdr3_aa: CASSFRQGEGTQYF; cdr3_nt: TGTGCCAGCAGCTTTAGACAGGGTGAGGGTACGCAGTATTTT
v_call: TRBV6-6; j_call: TRBJ2-7; d_call: TRBD2; clone_size: -; cdr3_length: 16; cdr3_aa: CASRDSGGALYYEQYF; cdr3_nt: TGTGCCAGCAGAGATAGCGGGGGGGCTCTTTACTACGAGCAGTACTTC
v_call: TRBV28; j_call: TRBJ1-4; d_call: TRBD1; clone_size: -; cdr3_length: 15; cdr3_aa: CASTTPGQGSEKLFF; cdr3_nt: TGTGCCAGCACTACTCCGGGACAGGGTAGTGAAAAACTGTTTTTT
v_call: TRBV2; j_call: TRBJ1-1; d_call: -; clone_size: -; cdr3_length: 13; cdr3_aa: CASNRVVNTEAFF; cdr3_nt: TGTGCCAGCAACCGGGTAGTGAACACTGAAGCTTTCTTT
v_call: TRBV2; j_call: TRBJ2-7; d_call: TRBD1; clone_size: -; cdr3_length: 15; cdr3_aa: CASSGTASSSYEQYF; cdr3_nt: TGTGCCAGCAGCGGGACAGCCTCAAGCTCCTACGAGCAGTACTTC